This T cell receptor (beta chain) was retrieved from a study of shared clonotypes between healthy human individuals. Whole-study results and caveats: Memory subsets had estimated richness that was generally smaller than that of naive subsets.

The assay was immunoSEQ multiplex PCR, and TCRdb's table has in-frame clones only and misses some. The repertoire includes roughly 2.4 million clones, approximately 96% of them detected once, and roughly 0.13% sits in the top ten. Trimming cost V 0 bases and J 2 bases; bases outside gene matches: 3. Germline assignment: CDR1 LGHNA and CDR2 YNFKEQ. The CDR3 has 17 amino acids. On this clone itself: No antigen is known for it.

CD4+ cells underwent separation, giving CD45RA+ naive and CD45RA-negative memory subsets. This TCR derives from a man younger than 35 in good health. The sample comprised naive CD4+ T cells sorted from blood. Documented subset: CD45RA+ positively selected. The gene calls are TRBV4-2 and TRBJ2-1; TRBD2 agrees at 11 bases. Written as DNA, the CDR3 is TGTGCCAGCAGCCAAGAAGGGACTAGCGGAACCTACAATGAGCAGTTCTTC. Translated, it gives CASSQEGTSGTYNEQFF.